This passage covers 10 T cell receptor beta chains from one sample sequenced in a study of shared T cell receptors in the human thymus. The repertoire was sequenced with immunoSEQ multiplex PCR; TCRdb's copy has only in-frame clones and lacks some. The sample has 640,000 or so clones; around 87% are singletons. These records were also assigned to another study, of human thymus T cells.

The material sequenced was thymocytes. The origin of the receptors is a boy in the first two years of life with a congenital heart defect.

The V gene is TRBV6-6, the J gene TRBJ2-7; the match to TRBD2 covers 10 bases. J was trimmed by 3 bases and V by 2 bases; bases with no gene match: 7. The CDR3 consists of 16 residues. The germline gives CDR1 MNHNY, CDR2 SVGAGI (reference sequence). The CDR3 region is CASSYPLAGGSYEQYF. DNA of the CDR3: TGTGCCAGCAGTTACCCTTTAGCGGGGGGAAGCTACGAGCAGTACTTC.

Turning to this clone: Additional DNA sequences in this sample encode the identical CDR3. The gene calls are TRBV2 and TRBJ2-7; D is possibly TRBD2 (5 bases). V dropped 6 bases and J dropped 0 bases, with 15 bases sitting between them. Germline V gene sequence: CDR1 SNHLY, CDR2 FYNNEI. The CDR3 runs to 15 residues. The CDR3 here is CASRVTRSSSYEQYF. The CDR3 DNA follows: TGTGCCAGCAGGGTAACTAGATCAAGCTCCTACGAGCAGTACTTC.

This clone turned up a few times. The genes are TRBV9 and TRBJ2-2, with 15 bases identical to TRBD2. Germline values: CDR1 SGDLS, CDR2 YYNGEE. This CDR3 comprises 17 residues. With V trimmed by 0 bases and J by 7 bases, 4 bases remained unmatched. The CDR3 region has the DNA TGTGCCAGCAGCGTAGGGACTAGCGGGGGGGCCGACGGGGAGCTGTTTTTT. It encodes CASSVGTSGGADGELFF.

The chain has TRBV6-1 and TRBJ1-1, with 7 bases aligning to TRBD1. Losses at the gene ends were 4 bases for V and 4 bases for J; bases not matched to a gene: 9. The germline gives CDR1 MNHNS, CDR2 SASEGT. The CDR3 sequence is 15 residues long. CDR3 in amino acids: CASSVETGRITEAFF. CDR3 bases: TGTGCCAGCAGTGTCGAGACAGGGCGAATCACTGAAGCTTTCTTT.

This clone was seen a few times. The gene calls are TRBV5-1 and TRBJ1-4; D is possibly TRBD1 (6 bases). V gave up 2 bases and J gave up 2 bases, with 7 bases separating them. There are 14 residues in the CDR3. Germline lookup yields CDR1 SGHRS and CDR2 YFSETQ. For the CDR3, the DNA is TGCGCCAGCAGCTTCAGGGGCACTAATGAAAAACTGTTTTTT. Encoded protein: CASSFRGTNEKLFF. The full variable domain, in which reference TRBV5-1 and TRBJ1-4 provide the parts outside the CDR3, is KAGVTQTPRYLIKTRGQQVTLSCSPISGHRSVSWYQQTPGQGLQFLFEYFSETQRNKGNFPGRFSGRQFSNSRSEMNVSTLELGDSALYLCASSFRGTNEKLFFGSGTQLSVL.

This clone is a singleton in its sample. The chain uses TRBV6-6 and TRBJ1-1, with D maybe TRBD1 (5 bases). The V end was cut by 4 bases, the J end by 5 bases, with 17 bases between. This CDR3 region has 15 residues. Germline-derived CDR1 and CDR2 are MNHNY and SVGAGI (reference sequence). For the CDR3, the DNA is TGTGCCAGCAGTTCCTCGGGCACCGGGGGGACTGAAGCTTTCTTT. Translation: CASSSSGTGGTEAFF.

This chain links TRBV7-3 with TRBJ2-3, with 8 bases matching TRBD1. The CDR3 is 16 amino acids. Germline CDR1 reads SGHTA; CDR2 reads FQGTGA. The V segment lost 4 bases and the J segment 5 bases; nucleotides outside the gene matches: 11. The CDR3 nucleotides read TGTGCCAGCAGCTCCCTAGGACAGGGCATAGGAGATACGCAGTATTTT. Protein sequence: CASSSLGQGIGDTQYF.

This clone was counted only a few times. This rearrangement joins TRBV4-3 to TRBJ1-6, with 7 bases that match TRBD1. After removal of 1 base from V and 10 bases from J, the junction contained 13 bases not matched to a gene. The CDR3 is 17 amino acids. Germline V lookup: CDR1 LGHNA, CDR2 YSLEER. CDR3 sequence (DNA): TGCGCCAGCAGCCAAGCCCCCCCGACAGGGCGCCGCTCACCCCTCCACTTT. This gives the protein CASSQAPPTGRRSPLHF.

The chain combines TRBV4-3 with TRBJ1-3; D is unclear. V lost 2 bases, J lost 0 bases, and 17 bases lay in between. The CDR3 sequence is 18 residues long. The germline CDR1 and CDR2 sequences are LGHNA and YSLEER. Here the CDR3 reads CASSQLDRGLHSGNTIYF. The DNA for the CDR3 is TGCGCCAGCAGCCAACTAGACCGCGGGCTTCACTCTGGAAACACCATATATTTT.

This rearrangement joins TRBV5-1 to TRBJ1-2; the D gene is possibly TRBD1 (5 bases). Germline V gene data show CDR1 as SGHRS and CDR2 as YFSETQ. The CDR3 is 15 amino acids. Trimming took off 1 base at V and 6 bases at J, with 16 bases between the two ends. The CDR3 here is CASSLRGGRGDGYTF. The CDR3 bases are TGCGCCAGCAGCTTGAGGGGCGGCAGAGGAGATGGCTACACCTTC.